The source of this TCR beta chain is a study of shared clonotypes between healthy human individuals. Study-wide background: The people who gave samples were a couple of women and three men aged 18 to 49. Per-donor plates numbered three CD4 naive, three CD4 memory, two CD8 naive and one CD8 memory.

Profiled with immunoSEQ multiplex PCR; TCRdb holds only in-frame clones, not every one. This sample carries more than 900,000 clones, approximately 80% of them seen once, and the ten largest clones take roughly 0.61%. General observations from the study: Only blood underwent sampling, and tissue repertoires likely differ.

Researchers partitioned CD4+ cells into CD45RA+ naive and CD45RA-negative memory subsets. The V gene's germline CDR1 is MDHEN and CDR2 SYDVKM. This CDR3 is built from 14 residues. Comment on this clone: Its cognate antigen is unknown. The junction and the germline gene differ at one end; a read error may be behind it.

The rearrangement links TRBV28 to TRBJ2-7, with TRBD2 as a possible D gene (7 bases). The specimen was memory CD4+ T cells from PBMCs. Stated subset: CD45RA-negative fraction. The TCR originated in a man aged 18 to 29 in good health. Some clones in this sample may be carry-over from other donors' samples. CDR3 nucleotides: TGTGCCAGCAGATTATTAGGGGGGGACGACGAGCAGTACTTC. As protein: CASRLLGGDDEQYF.